Listed below are T cell receptor beta chains from one sample, sequenced in a study of T cells in Graves' hyperthyroidism and ophthalmopathy. TCRdb re-called the multiplex PCR reads through MiXCR, storing one row per CDR3 protein. This sample has 640,000 or so distinct CDR3 sequences, with about 14% found just once. Sequencing was carried out using blood. All receptors derive from a woman in her late teens or twenties with Graves' ophthalmopathy. Both conserved end residues are part of each CDR3. Fields, in order: V gene, CDR3 length, CDR3 protein.

TRBV20-1 14 CSAQRQGEVFEQYF
TRBV27 11 CASRDSYEQFF
TRBV12-3/TRBV12-4 17 CASSPRGTGTSGYEQYF
TRBV19 12 CASSMRGREQYF
TRBV27 11 CASSWRNEQFF
TRBV11-2 14 CASSGQWDSYEQYF
TRBV29-1 18 CSVDPSSSRDRPYNEQFF
TRBV30 12 CAWSANRGEQFF
TRBV9 15 CASSVDAGVSYEQYF
TRBV3-1 11 CASSAPSGYTF
TRBV28 18 CASSLRGRAAGQPYEQYF
TRBV6-1 15 CASSEVLGGQETQYF
TRBV20-1 12 CSATGDYYGYTF